This TCR beta chain was recorded in a study of T cell responses to AZD1222 COVID-19 vaccine. Study observations and caveats: Repertoires were obtained only post-peak T cell response.

CDR3 size: 14 residues. Trimming cost V 1 base and J 6 bases; bases outside gene matches: 0. Germline CDR1 and CDR2: LNHDA and SQIVND (reference sequence). Second doses were pooled across both intervals (about 4 or about 12 weeks). This clone was found a few times. Its matching antigen is unknown. TCRdb's table, derived via immunoSEQ multiplex PCR, lists solely in-frame clones and lacks some. The data hold around 100,000 clones, with 70% to 90% observed a single time. The chain links TRBV19 to TRBJ2-1; 10 bases match TRBD2. This clonotype originated in an adult who received the AZD1222 COVID-19 vaccine. The material was peripheral blood, obtained 28 days after the second AZD1222 dose. CDR3 sequence reads: CASSIGLAGNEQFF. The CDR3 region has the DNA TGTGCCAGTAGTATAGGACTAGCGGGCAATGAGCAGTTCTTC.